These 26 T cell receptor beta chains were sequenced from one sample in a study of identifying expanded T cells in peripheral blood. The data were produced by immunoSEQ multiplex PCR, yet TCRdb's version contains in-frame clones alone and is incomplete. The profile shows about 130,000 clones, about 88% of them singletons. The sample consisted of blood. These receptors were obtained from a person aged 18 to 70 in good health.

The V and J genes are TRBV18 and TRBJ1-1, with a weak D call TRBD1 (6 bases). The CDR3 spans 15 residues. Germline lookup yields CDR1 KGHSH and CDR2 LQKENI. The V gene lost 3 bases and the J gene lost 7 bases, with 18 bases spanning the gap. CDR3 nucleotides: TGTGCCAGCTCACCGGGGACATTAGGGTATAATGAAGCTTTCTTT. Translated, it gives CASSPGTLGYNEAFF. Drawing the rest from reference TRBV18 and TRBJ1-1, the complete variable domain is NAGVMQNPRHLVRRRGQEARLRCSPMKGHSHVYWYRQLPEEGLKFMVYLQKENIIDESGMPKERFSAEFPKEGPSILRIQQVVRGDSAAYFCASSPGTLGYNEAFFGQGTRLTVV.

The V and J genes are TRBV5-4 and TRBJ2-5, with 10 bases lining up with TRBD1. V lost 3 bases, J lost 3 bases, and 2 bases stayed unmatched. The CDR3 spans 14 residues. The germline CDR1 and CDR2 sequences are SGHNT and YYREEE (reference sequence). CDR3 protein: CASSSGQGEETQYF. Here the CDR3 DNA reads TGTGCCAGCAGCTCAGGACAGGGGGAAGAGACCCAGTACTTC.

The genes are TRBV29-1 and TRBJ1-1, with D possibly matching TRBD1 (6 bases). CDR3 size: 15 residues. Deletions cut 7 bases from V and 1 base from J, with 19 bases between. Germline V CDR1 and CDR2: SQVTM, ANQGSEA. The CDR3 sequence is CSAGGGAGTNTEAFF. CDR3 sequence (DNA): TGCAGCGCCGGTGGGGGGGCGGGGACGAACACTGAAGCTTTCTTT.

This chain connects TRBV19 to TRBJ1-2; 7 positions match TRBD1. Germline V gene lookup returns CDR1 LNHDA and CDR2 SQIVND (reference sequence). This CDR3 has 13 residues. Losses at the gene ends were 5 bases for V and 4 bases for J; bases not matched to a gene: 4. DNA for the CDR3: TGTGCCAGTAGTGCCGGGACAGTCTATGGCTACACCTTC. It is translated as CASSAGTVYGYTF.

The rearrangement links TRBV7-6 to TRBJ1-3, with no clear D. Germline-derived CDR1 and CDR2 are SGHVS and FNYEAQ. Trimming pared 5 bases from V and 4 bases from J, leaving 6 bases between. The CDR3 has 12 amino acids. The CDR3 spells CASSPRGNTIYF. As DNA, the CDR3 is TGTGCCAGCAGCCCCAGGGGAAACACCATATATTTT.

J is TRBJ1-2 and V is TRBV28; a weak D match, TRBD1 (5 bases). Germline V gene sequence: CDR1 MDHEN, CDR2 SYDVKM. The CDR3 is 13 amino acids. V lost 6 bases, J lost 3 bases, and 11 bases lay in between. This CDR3 is CASSTDTYYGYTF. CDR3 bases: TGTGCCAGCAGCACGGACACCTACTATGGCTACACCTTC.

This clone was observed a handful of times. This chain uses TRBV10-3 with TRBJ2-7, with D maybe TRBD1 (6 bases). V lost 7 bases and J 5 bases, leaving 12 bases between the germline ends. The CDR3 has 12 residues. CDR1 and CDR2 (germline): ENHRY, SYGVKD. In DNA form, the CDR3 reads TGTGCCATCACAGGACAGACCAACGAGCAGTACTTC. It encodes CAITGQTNEQYF.

The chain joins TRBV29-1 to TRBJ1-1; 10 positions agree with TRBD1. Trimming took 3 bases from V and 3 from J; bases not matched to a gene: 10. Germline V gives CDR1 SQVTM, CDR2 ANQGSEA. The CDR3 is made up of 16 amino acids. CDR3 sequence reads: CSVEGPGQGFDTEAFF. Here the CDR3 DNA reads TGCAGCGTTGAGGGCCCGGGACAGGGGTTCGACACTGAAGCTTTCTTT.

The V call is TRBV19, the J call TRBJ2-6, with 7 bases that match TRBD1. CDR1 is LNHDA and CDR2 is SQIVND in the germline V gene (reference sequence). This CDR3 spans 18 amino acids. Trimming removed 5 bases from V and 0 bases from J; junction bases left unmatched: 10. In DNA form, the CDR3 reads TGTGCCAGTAGTGTTGACAGGGCATGGAACTCTGGGGCCAACGTCCTGACTTTC. This translates into CASSVDRAWNSGANVLTF.

The chain employs TRBV29-1 and TRBJ2-6; D remains unclear. Trimming took off 7 bases at V and 2 bases at J, with 9 bases between the two ends. The CDR3 has 13 residues. CDR1 is SQVTM, CDR2 ANQGSEA, per germline. The CDR3 loop is CSARVTGANVLTF. The CDR3 region has the DNA TGCAGCGCAAGGGTAACTGGGGCCAACGTCCTGACTTTC.

This clone appeared a single time. This chain joins TRBV4-2 and TRBJ1-2; D may be TRBD1 (5 bases). Germline V gene data show CDR1 as LGHNA and CDR2 as YNFKEQ. Trimming removed 0 bases at V and 2 bases at J, with 13 bases between. The CDR3 runs 16 residues. The CDR3 region is CASSQESRGGNYGYTF. For the CDR3, the DNA is TGTGCCAGCAGCCAAGAGTCCCGGGGGGGGAACTATGGCTACACCTTC.

The chain couples TRBV21-1 to TRBJ2-7; the DNA was not compared with TRBD2, the D call given in the table. TRBV21-1 is annotated as a pseudogene. The CDR3 is 16 residues long. The chain's CDR3 is CASSKVSPGASYEQYF. The CDR3 nucleotides are TGTGCCAGCAGCAAAGTCTCCCCGGGAGCCTCCTACGAGCAGTACTTC.

This rearrangement joins TRBV27 to TRBJ2-2; TRBD1 matches at 9 bases. The V gene end was trimmed by 5 bases and the J gene end by 7 bases; junction bases not matched to a gene: 14. CDR3 length equals 17 residues. CDR1 MNHEY and CDR2 SMNVEV come from the germline V gene (reference sequence). CDR3 residues: CASSPSGQGIFHGELFF. CDR3 nucleotide sequence: TGTGCCAGCAGTCCCTCAGGACAGGGGATTTTCCACGGGGAGCTGTTTTTT.

The V call is TRBV7-9, the J call TRBJ2-7; maybe TRBD2 (5 bases). Trimming took 2 bases from V and 7 from J, leaving 15 bases between them. The CDR3 totals 14 residues. Germline CDR1 reads SEHNR; CDR2 reads FQNEAQ (reference sequence). For the CDR3, the DNA is TGTGCCAGCAGCTTAAGCCGGGGATACGAGGAGCAGTACTTC. As protein: CASSLSRGYEEQYF.

This clone was seen more than once but under ten times. This rearrangement joins TRBV2 to TRBJ1-1, with D unclear. Germline lookup yields CDR1 SNHLY and CDR2 FYNNEI. The CDR3 is made up of 13 amino acids. Trimming shortened V by 5 bases and J by 0 bases, and 7 bases separated the two germline ends. Written as DNA, the CDR3 is TGTGCCAGCAGTCAAAATATGAACACTGAAGCTTTCTTT. Protein product: CASSQNMNTEAFF.

This chain connects TRBV5-1 to TRBJ2-7; 7 positions match TRBD1. CDR1 and CDR2 from the germline V gene are SGHRS and YFSETQ. J was trimmed by 3 bases and V by 0 bases; bases with no gene match: 3. This CDR3 has 14 residues. The CDR3 nucleotides are TGCGCCAGCAGCTTGGGACAGGGATACTACGAGCAGTACTTC. Its translation is CASSLGQGYYEQYF.

This clone was counted a few times. The chain employs TRBV18 and TRBJ1-2; TRBD1 is a possible D gene (5 bases). Trimming left V 6 bases short and J 7 bases short, with 15 bases between. Germline V CDR1 and CDR2: KGHSH, LQKENI. The CDR3 consists of 13 residues. The CDR3 sequence is CASSPQGASGYTF. CDR3 in DNA: TGTGCCAGCTCGCCCCAGGGAGCCAGTGGCTACACCTTC.

The V gene is TRBV19, the J gene TRBJ2-1; TRBD1 aligns across 7 bases. CDR1 is LNHDA, CDR2 SQIVND, per germline (reference sequence). V dropped 6 bases and J dropped 7; count of bases not matched to a gene: 12. This CDR3 contains 15 residues. CDR3 sequence reads: CASRGLGGTENEQFF. The CDR3 DNA follows: TGTGCCAGTAGGGGGTTGGGTGGGACAGAAAATGAGCAGTTCTTC.

The chain uses TRBV7-6 and TRBJ2-2; 9 positions agree with TRBD1. Germline V gene data show CDR1 as SGHVS and CDR2 as FNYEAQ. The CDR3 sequence is 14 residues long. The junction had 4 bases not matched to a gene; V was cut back by 6 bases and J by 5 bases. CDR3: CASRRTGETGELFF. The DNA of the CDR3 is TGTGCCAGCAGACGGACAGGGGAAACCGGGGAGCTGTTTTTT.

V gene TRBV19 combines with J gene TRBJ2-3; possibly TRBD2 for D (5 bases). V lost 7 bases to trimming and J lost 3 bases, with 5 bases between them. The germline CDR1 and CDR2 sequences are LNHDA and SQIVND (reference sequence). The CDR3 has 11 amino acids. CDR3 amino acids: CASTGTDTQYF. In nucleotides, the CDR3 is TGTGCCAGTACGGGGACAGATACGCAGTATTTT.

This clone came up once. V and J are TRBV7-9 and TRBJ1-4, with D perhaps matching TRBD1 (5 bases). The germline V and J ends were trimmed by 3 bases and 5 bases, with 13 bases remaining between them. CDR1 and CDR2 from the germline V gene are SEHNR and FQNEAQ (reference sequence). CDR3 length: 15 residues. The CDR3 loop is CASSLNGGVNEKLFF. CDR3 in DNA: TGTGCCAGCAGCTTGAATGGAGGGGTGAATGAAAAACTGTTTTTT.

The rearrangement uses TRBV7-9 and TRBJ2-1, with D perhaps matching TRBD2 (6 bases). The length of the CDR3 is 15 residues. Looked up from germline, CDR1 is SEHNR and CDR2 is FQNEAQ (reference sequence). The V end lost 5 bases, the J end lost 3 bases, and 14 bases lay between the germline ends. This chain's CDR3 is CASSLGTRNYNEQFF. The DNA of the CDR3 is TGTGCCAGCAGCCTCGGGACTCGCAACTACAATGAGCAGTTCTTC.

The V and J genes are TRBV29-1 and TRBJ1-4, with D hard to call. Germline CDR1 reads SQVTM; CDR2 reads ANQGSEA. Trimming shortened V by 7 bases and J by 5 bases, and 8 bases separated the two germline ends. CDR3 size: 11 residues. CDR3 coding DNA: TGCAGCGCTAGACGGAATGAAAAACTGTTTTTT. Its translation: CSARRNEKLFF.

As DNA, the CDR3 is TGTGCCAGCAGCGTGGTGGCTACTATAACGGGAGGGAGCACAGATACGCAGTATTTT. Encoded protein: CASSVVATITGGSTDTQYF. V and J are TRBV9 and TRBJ2-3, with 8 bases identical to TRBD2. This CDR3 has 19 residues. With 2 bases clipped from V and 0 bases from J, the junction kept 14 bases outside the gene matches. CDR1 is SGDLS, CDR2 YYNGEE, per germline.

J is TRBJ2-3 and V is TRBV28; 7 nucleotides agree with TRBD2. V was clipped by 7 bases and J by 0 bases; unmatched bases: 10. Germline loops: CDR1 MDHEN, CDR2 SYDVKM. CDR3 length equals 16 residues. DNA for the CDR3: TGTGCCAGCACCCCGGCTAGCGGAACTAGCACAGATACGCAGTATTTT. This gives the protein CASTPASGTSTDTQYF.

The rearrangement links TRBV4-1 to TRBJ2-1; D might be TRBD1 or TRBD2, each matching 5 bases. Trimming took off 3 bases at V and 6 bases at J, with 21 bases between the two ends. The CDR3 has 17 amino acids. Germline values: CDR1 MGHRA, CDR2 YSYEKL. The CDR3 sequence is CASSQGVGSGRGNEQFF. The CDR3 DNA reads TGCGCCAGCAGCCAGGGGGTAGGGTCCGGTCGTGGCAATGAGCAGTTCTTC.